This T cell receptor (beta chain) was sequenced during a study of cytomegalovirus exposure and HLA in healthy donors. The primer mix had 60 Vbeta and 13 Jbeta primers. TCRdb keeps only in-frame clones here, not all; method: immunoSEQ multiplex PCR. The sample contains 200,000 to 250,000 clones, about 78% of which appear only once. Sequenced input: PBMCs. This receptor was taken from a male donor in good health and CMV-seronegative.

CDR3 protein: CASRVSGSSYNEQFF. Here the CDR3 DNA reads TGTGCCAGTAGAGTCAGCGGGAGCTCCTACAATGAGCAGTTCTTC. The rearrangement links TRBV19 to TRBJ2-1; 8 bases are a match to TRBD2. The CDR3 is 15 amino acids. After removal of 6 bases from V and 0 bases from J, the junction contained 4 bases not matched to a gene. Germline lookup yields CDR1 LNHDA and CDR2 SQIVND (reference sequence).